This T cell receptor (beta chain) was sequenced during a study of T cell responses to AZD1222 COVID-19 vaccine. With respect to this clone: Its target is unknown.

The CDR3 runs to 15 residues. Germline CDR1 reads KGHSH; CDR2 reads LQKENI. The ends lost 3 bases at V and 6 bases at J; junction bases unmatched: 6. Sequencing was performed with immunoSEQ multiplex PCR; in TCRdb, only in-frame clones are kept and a portion is missing. The sample lists 52,000 or so clones, 65% to 85% seen once, with about a quarter in the top ten. General observations from the study: Unmutated regions of variants are reportedly targeted by nearly half of spike-specific TCRs.

The chain employs TRBV18 and TRBJ1-4; 8 nucleotides line up with TRBD1. The source was peripheral blood, collected on day 0 of AZD1222 vaccination. This sequence originates from an adult in good health. The CDR3 nucleotides read TGTGCCAGCTCACCTCCGACAGGGGAGTATGAAAAACTGTTTTTT. Residues: CASSPPTGEYEKLFF.